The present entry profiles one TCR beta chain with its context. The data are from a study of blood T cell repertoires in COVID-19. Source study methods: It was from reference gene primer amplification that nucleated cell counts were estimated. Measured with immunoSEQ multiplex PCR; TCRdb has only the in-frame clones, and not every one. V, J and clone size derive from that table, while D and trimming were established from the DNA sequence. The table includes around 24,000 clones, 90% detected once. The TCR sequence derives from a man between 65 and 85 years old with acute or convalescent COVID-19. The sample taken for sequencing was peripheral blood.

The CDR3 here is CASSVYGTGGNQPQHF. CDR3 DNA: TGTGCCAGCAGCGTATACGGGACTGGCGGCAATCAGCCCCAGCATTTT. The chain is built from TRBV7-9 and TRBJ1-5, with D possibly TRBD1 on 5 matching bases. V shed 5 bases and J shed 2 bases, with 16 bases lying between them. In germline, CDR1 is SEHNR, CDR2 FQNEAQ (reference sequence). CDR3 length: 16 residues. The whole variable domain, remainder taken from reference TRBV7-9 and TRBJ1-5, is DTGVSQNPRHKITKRGQNVTFRCDPISEHNRLYWYRQTLGQGPEFLTYFQNEAQLEKSRLLSDRFSAERPKGSFSTLEIQRTEQGDSAMYLCASSVYGTGGNQPQHFGDGTRLSIL.